These 4 T cell receptor beta chains originate from one sample sequenced in a study of coeliac disease. Clones were read by immunoSEQ multiplex PCR, and TCRdb kept only the in-frame ones, dropping some. The repertoire holds about 2,200 clones, with around 60% as singletons. The sample was lamina propria lymphocytes from the gut. Receptor source: a woman younger than 45 with active celiac disease.

The CDR3 sequence: CASSNQSRTGPFSGANVLTF. The CDR3 DNA follows: TGTGCCAGCAGCAACCAGTCCCGGACTGGGCCTTTCTCTGGGGCCAACGTCCTGACTTTC. The genes are TRBV21-1 and TRBJ2-6; the table's D call, TRBD2, was not checked against the DNA. TRBV21-1 is termed a pseudogene. CDR3 size: 20 residues.

This clone is a singleton in its sample. The rearrangement joins TRBV14 to TRBJ2-5, with D unclear. The CDR3 loop spans 13 amino acids. The germline CDR1 and CDR2 sequences are SGHDN and FVKESK. V was pared by 2 bases and J by 1 base, with 5 bases between. The CDR3 loop reads CASSQFLQETQYF. For the CDR3, the DNA is TGTGCCAGCAGCCAATTCCTCCAAGAGACCCAGTACTTC.

This chain links TRBV6-5 with TRBJ1-4; 8 bases match TRBD1. Germline V gives CDR1 MNHEY, CDR2 SVGAGI. The CDR3 sequence is 14 residues long. The ends lost 6 bases at V and 0 bases at J; junction bases unmatched: 0. The CDR3 reads CASRDRATNEKLFF. Written as DNA, the CDR3 is TGTGCCAGCAGGGACAGGGCAACTAATGAAAAACTGTTTTTT.

V is TRBV12-5 and J is TRBJ2-3, with TRBD2 matching over 9 bases. Germline CDR1 and CDR2: LGHNT and FRNRAP. V shed 0 bases, J shed 1 base, and the junction held 17 bases outside the gene matches. The CDR3 loop spans 21 amino acids. The CDR3: CASGLVPAGGLSWWGTDTQYF. For the CDR3, the DNA is TGTGCTAGTGGTTTGGTCCCTGCGGGGGGGTTGAGTTGGTGGGGCACAGATACGCAGTATTTT.